These 5 T cell receptor beta chains were all obtained from the same sample, sequenced in a study of blood T cell repertoires in COVID-19. The data were produced by immunoSEQ multiplex PCR, yet TCRdb's version contains in-frame clones alone and is incomplete. The sample lists 100,000 or so clones; roughly 84% were seen once. Sequenced: peripheral blood. The receptors were sampled from a man in his 70s with active or convalescent COVID-19.

This clone was picked up a small number of times. The chain combines TRBV2 with TRBJ2-7, with D perhaps TRBD2 (5 bases). V shed 6 bases and J shed 4 bases, with 13 bases lying between them. Per germline, CDR1 SNHLY and CDR2 FYNNEI. CDR3 length: 13 residues. CDR3 loop: CASRRYGRYEQYF. CDR3 in DNA: TGTGCCAGCAGGAGGTATGGGAGATACGAGCAGTACTTC.

Here the CDR3 reads CASSVATSGKETQYF. The DNA for the CDR3 is TGTGCCAGCAGCGTAGCGACTAGCGGGAAAGAGACCCAGTACTTC. This chain uses TRBV9 with TRBJ2-5; TRBD2 agrees at 11 bases. The J segment lost 3 bases and the V segment lost 0 bases, leaving 1 base of the junction unmatched. Per the germline V gene, CDR1 is SGDLS and CDR2 is YYNGEE. This CDR3 has 15 residues.

The chain joins TRBV5-6 to TRBJ1-1; D gene ambiguous. Germline V gives CDR1 SGHDT, CDR2 YYEEEE. V was clipped by 5 bases and J by 0 bases, with 11 bases between them. This CDR3 is 14 amino acids long. Here the CDR3 reads CASSFATLNTEAFF. CDR3 sequence (DNA): TGTGCCAGCAGTTTCGCCACTTTGAACACTGAAGCTTTCTTT.

This clone occurred a few times. This rearrangement joins TRBV6-2 or TRBV6-3 to TRBJ1-2, with TRBD1 identical over 7 bases. CDR3 length: 14 residues. Germline V lookup: CDR1 MNHEY, CDR2 SVGEGT. J lost 2 bases, V lost 5 bases, and 5 bases had no gene match. The CDR3 sequence is CASSHRGPNYGYTF. CDR3 sequence (DNA): TGTGCCAGCAGTCACAGGGGCCCGAACTATGGCTACACCTTC.

This chain links TRBV24-1 with TRBJ2-3, with 10 bases aligning to TRBD2. Trimming took 0 bases from V and 0 from J; bases not matched to a gene: 5. The CDR3 totals 18 residues. CDR1 and CDR2 from the germline V gene are KGHDR and SFDVKD. The CDR3 DNA follows: TGTGCCACCAGTGATTTGCAGGTAGCGGGGGGTAGCACAGATACGCAGTATTTT. Residues: CATSDLQVAGGSTDTQYF.